This TCR beta chain was profiled in a study of blood T cell repertoires in COVID-19. Study-level background: Samples came from the United States, Italy and Spain, spanning acute and convalescent COVID-19. PBMCs, B-cell-depleted T cells, or T cells were the source of the cDNA or gDNA that made up the material.

The CDR3 runs to 13 residues. J was trimmed by 4 bases and V by 4 bases; bases with no gene match: 1. The germline V gene has CDR1 SGHDT and CDR2 YYEEEE. In the study's own analysis: Reference gene primer amplification gave nucleated cell count estimates. Produced via immunoSEQ multiplex PCR; TCRdb's table is partial and in-frame only. D and trimming come from the DNA, and the V and J calls and clone size come from that table. The table lists approximately 120,000 clones, 75% to 85% of them singletons, with roughly 8.2% in the top ten. A single count supports this clone. Sequencing input: peripheral blood. The chain carries TRBV5-6 and TRBJ2-5, with 10 nucleotides matching TRBD1. The sequence derives from a woman aged 80 or over with active or convalescent COVID-19. CDR3 in DNA: TGTGCCAGCAGCCGGGACAGGGGAGAGACCCAGTACTTC. As protein: CASSRDRGETQYF.